This T cell receptor beta chain was observed in a study of T cells in Graves' hyperthyroidism and ophthalmopathy. Hyperthyroidism had been newly diagnosed in patients aged 18 to 65, and its duration was under 2 months. Patients having uncontrolled infection, another autoimmune disease, pregnancy or lactation were not included. Orbital computed tomography and thyroid ultrasound, together with serum TRAb and thyroxine and clinical symptoms, were used for diagnoses. Fresh peripheral blood, 9.5 to 10 ml of it, supplied the PBMCs. Using RNA transcripts as the source, TCR beta CDR3 regions were amplified. The HTBI primer set was used in a first-round RT-PCR of the TCR CDR3. TCRdb called the multiplex PCR reads again in MiXCR, with one record for every CDR3 protein. Counted here are approximately 200,000 distinct CDR3 sequences, about a sixth occurring once; the ten biggest clones make up roughly 44%. The receptor's source is a man aged 40-50 years with Graves' hyperthyroidism. Sequencing was performed on blood.

As DNA, the CDR3 is TGTGCCAGCAGCCCTCTGGCGGGGGGGCTCCCCGGGGAGCTGTTTTTT. This gives the protein CASSPLAGGLPGELFF. This rearrangement joins TRBV11-2 to TRBJ2-2, with 9 bases that match TRBD2. The length of the CDR3 is 16 residues. The J segment lost 6 bases and the V segment lost 5 bases, leaving 10 bases of the junction unmatched. From germline, CDR1 is SGHAT and CDR2 FQNNGV.